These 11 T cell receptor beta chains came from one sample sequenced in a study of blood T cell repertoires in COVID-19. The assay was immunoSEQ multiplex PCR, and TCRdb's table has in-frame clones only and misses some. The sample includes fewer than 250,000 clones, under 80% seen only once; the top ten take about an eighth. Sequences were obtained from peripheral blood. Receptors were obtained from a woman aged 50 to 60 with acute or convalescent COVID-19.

CDR3 amino acids: CASSLLSPQGSYGYTF. In DNA form, the CDR3 reads TGTGCCAGCAGTTTATTATCACCCCAGGGCTCCTATGGCTACACCTTC. The chain carries TRBV28 and TRBJ1-2; a weak D match, TRBD1 (5 bases). This CDR3 is 16 amino acids long. Trimming took off 1 base at V and 4 bases at J, with 16 bases between the two ends. Germline V gene lookup returns CDR1 MDHEN and CDR2 SYDVKM.

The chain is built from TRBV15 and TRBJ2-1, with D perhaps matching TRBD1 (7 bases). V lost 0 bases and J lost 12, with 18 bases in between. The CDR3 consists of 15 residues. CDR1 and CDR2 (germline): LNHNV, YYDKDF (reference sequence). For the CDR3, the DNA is TGTGCCACCAGCAGAGATCGGCAGGGGGGCGTCGGGCAGTTCTTC. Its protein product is CATSRDRQGGVGQFF.

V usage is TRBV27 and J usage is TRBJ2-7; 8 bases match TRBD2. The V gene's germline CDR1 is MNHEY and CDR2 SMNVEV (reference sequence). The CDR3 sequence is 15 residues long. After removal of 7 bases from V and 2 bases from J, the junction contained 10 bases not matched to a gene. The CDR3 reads CASKIGAGEAYEQYF. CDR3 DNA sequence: TGTGCCAGCAAGATAGGAGCGGGGGAGGCCTACGAGCAGTACTTC.

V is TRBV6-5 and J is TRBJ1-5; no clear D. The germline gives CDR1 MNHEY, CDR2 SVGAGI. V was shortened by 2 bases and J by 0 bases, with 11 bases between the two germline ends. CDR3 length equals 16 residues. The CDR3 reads CASSYPTVRSNQPQHF. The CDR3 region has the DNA TGTGCCAGCAGTTACCCGACTGTACGTAGCAATCAGCCCCAGCATTTT.

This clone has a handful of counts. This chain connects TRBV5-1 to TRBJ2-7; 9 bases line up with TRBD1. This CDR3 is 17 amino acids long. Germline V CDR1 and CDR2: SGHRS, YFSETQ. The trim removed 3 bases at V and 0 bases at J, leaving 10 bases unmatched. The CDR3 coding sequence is TGCGCCAGCAGCTCGGGACAGGGACTCCTTAGCTCCTACGAGCAGTACTTC. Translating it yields CASSSGQGLLSSYEQYF.

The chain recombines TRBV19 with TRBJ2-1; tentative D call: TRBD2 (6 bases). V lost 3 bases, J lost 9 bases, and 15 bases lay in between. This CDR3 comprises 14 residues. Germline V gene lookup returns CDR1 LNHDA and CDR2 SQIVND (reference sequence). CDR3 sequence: CASSILLASGEQFF. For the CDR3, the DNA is TGTGCCAGTAGTATTCTTCTAGCGTCTGGTGAGCAGTTCTTC.

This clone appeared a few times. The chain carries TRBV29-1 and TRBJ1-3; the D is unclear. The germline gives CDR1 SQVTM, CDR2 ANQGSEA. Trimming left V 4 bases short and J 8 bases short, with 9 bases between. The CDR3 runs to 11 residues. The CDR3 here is CSVGGVDTIYF. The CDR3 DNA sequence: TGCAGCGTTGGCGGGGTAGACACCATATATTTT.

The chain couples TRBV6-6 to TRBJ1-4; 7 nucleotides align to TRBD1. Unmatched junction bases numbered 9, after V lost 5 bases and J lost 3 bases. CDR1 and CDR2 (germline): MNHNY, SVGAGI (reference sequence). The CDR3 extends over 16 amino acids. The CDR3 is CASSPNLRGANEKLFF. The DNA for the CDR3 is TGTGCCAGCAGTCCGAACCTCAGGGGGGCTAATGAAAAACTGTTTTTT.

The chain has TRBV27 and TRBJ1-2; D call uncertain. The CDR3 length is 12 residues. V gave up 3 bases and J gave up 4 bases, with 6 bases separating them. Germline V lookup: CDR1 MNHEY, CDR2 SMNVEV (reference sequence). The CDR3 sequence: CASSLEGYGYTF. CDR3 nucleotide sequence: TGTGCCAGCAGTTTGGAGGGCTATGGCTACACCTTC.

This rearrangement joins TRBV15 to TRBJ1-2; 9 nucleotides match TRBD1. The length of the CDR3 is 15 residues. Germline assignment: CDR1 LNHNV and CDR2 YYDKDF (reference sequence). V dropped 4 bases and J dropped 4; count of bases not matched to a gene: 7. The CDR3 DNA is TGTGCCACCAGCATGAGGGGACAGGGCGGCTATGGCTACACCTTC. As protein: CATSMRGQGGYGYTF.

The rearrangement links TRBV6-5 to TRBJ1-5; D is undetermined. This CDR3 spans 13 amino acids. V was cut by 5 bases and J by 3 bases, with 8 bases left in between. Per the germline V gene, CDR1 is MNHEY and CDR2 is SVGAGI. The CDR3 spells CASSMNTNQPQHF. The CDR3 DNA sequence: TGTGCCAGCAGTATGAACACCAATCAGCCCCAGCATTTT.